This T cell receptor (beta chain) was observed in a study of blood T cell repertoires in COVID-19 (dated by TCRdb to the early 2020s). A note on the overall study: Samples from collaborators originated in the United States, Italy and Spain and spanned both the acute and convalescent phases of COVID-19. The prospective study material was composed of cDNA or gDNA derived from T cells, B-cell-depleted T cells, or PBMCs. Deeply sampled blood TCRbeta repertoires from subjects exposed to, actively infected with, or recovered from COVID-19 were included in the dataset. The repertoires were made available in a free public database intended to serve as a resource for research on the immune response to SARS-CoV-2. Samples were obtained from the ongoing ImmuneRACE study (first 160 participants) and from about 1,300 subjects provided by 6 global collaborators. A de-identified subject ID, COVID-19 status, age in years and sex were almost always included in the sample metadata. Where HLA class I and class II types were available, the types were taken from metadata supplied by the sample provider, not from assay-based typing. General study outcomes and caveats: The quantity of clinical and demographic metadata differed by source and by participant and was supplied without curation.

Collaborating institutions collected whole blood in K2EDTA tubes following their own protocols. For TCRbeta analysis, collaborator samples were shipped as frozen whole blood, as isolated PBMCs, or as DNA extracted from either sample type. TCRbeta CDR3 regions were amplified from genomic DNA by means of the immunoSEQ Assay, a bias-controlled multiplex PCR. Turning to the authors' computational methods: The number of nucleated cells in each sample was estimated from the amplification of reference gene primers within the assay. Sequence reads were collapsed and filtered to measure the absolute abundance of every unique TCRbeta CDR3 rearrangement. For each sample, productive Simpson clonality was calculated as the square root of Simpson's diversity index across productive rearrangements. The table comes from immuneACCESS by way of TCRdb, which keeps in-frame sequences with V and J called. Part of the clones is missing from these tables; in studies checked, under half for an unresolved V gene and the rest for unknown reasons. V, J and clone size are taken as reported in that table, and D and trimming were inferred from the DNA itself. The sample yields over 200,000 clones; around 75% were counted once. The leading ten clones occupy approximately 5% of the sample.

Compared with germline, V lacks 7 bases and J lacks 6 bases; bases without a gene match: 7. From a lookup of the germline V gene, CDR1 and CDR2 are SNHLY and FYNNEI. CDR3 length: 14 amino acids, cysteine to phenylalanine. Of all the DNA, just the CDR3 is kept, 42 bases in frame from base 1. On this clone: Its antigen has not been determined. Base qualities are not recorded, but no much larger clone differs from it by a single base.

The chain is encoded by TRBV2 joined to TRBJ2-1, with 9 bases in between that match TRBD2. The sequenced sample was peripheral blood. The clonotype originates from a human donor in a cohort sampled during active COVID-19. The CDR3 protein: CASTGGRAGNEQFF. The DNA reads TGTGCCAGCACGGGCGGGAGGGCCGGCAATGAGCAGTTCTTC.